The 9 T cell receptor beta chains below were found in one sample sequenced in a study of shared clonotypes between healthy human individuals. The repertoire was sequenced with immunoSEQ multiplex PCR; TCRdb's copy has only in-frame clones and lacks some. The repertoire includes 2 million to 2.5 million clones, around 93% of them detected once, and 0.37% sits in the top ten. The sequenced sample was naive CD4+ T cells from PBMCs. Subset here: CD45RA+ positively selected. The receptors here all came from a man younger than 30 in good health. Some clones in this sample may be carry-over from other donors' samples.

This chain links TRBV9 with TRBJ2-3; unclear D gene. V lost 0 bases to trimming and J lost 0 bases, with 11 bases between them. The CDR3 runs 16 residues. Germline V gene data show CDR1 as SGDLS and CDR2 as YYNGEE. The CDR3 nucleotides read TGTGCCAGCAGCGTAGAGGTAGGATCTAGCACAGATACGCAGTATTTT. Residues: CASSVEVGSSTDTQYF. The full variable domain, with the rest looked up from reference TRBV9 and TRBJ2-3, is DSGVTQTPKHLITATGQRVTLRCSPRSGDLSVYWYQQSLDQGLQFLIQYYNGEERAKGNILERFSAQQFPDLHSELNLSSLELGDSALYFCASSVEVGSSTDTQYFGPGTRLTVL.

This chain uses TRBV5-8 with TRBJ1-2; 7 nucleotides line up with TRBD1. The CDR3 totals 16 residues. Germline-derived CDR1 and CDR2 are SGHTS and YDEGEE. The V and J ends lost 4 bases and 4 bases, in that order; junction bases with no gene match: 13. CDR3 nucleotide sequence: TGTGCCAGCAGCCCAATACCGACAGGGAGTTTCTATGGCTACACCTTC. It encodes CASSPIPTGSFYGYTF.

The rearrangement uses TRBV7-8 and TRBJ2-7; D may be TRBD2 (5 bases). The V gene lost 6 bases and the J gene lost 3 bases, with 18 bases spanning the gap. Germline values: CDR1 SGHVS, CDR2 FQNEAQ. This CDR3 has 15 amino acids. The CDR3 here is CASSPAYTRDYEQYF. The CDR3 coding sequence is TGTGCCAGCAGTCCGGCGTACACCCGGGACTACGAGCAGTACTTC.

This clone has just a few counts. At the DNA level, this CDR3 is encoded by other sequences in the same sample as well. This rearrangement joins TRBV6-6 to TRBJ2-5, with unresolved D. Trimming pared 0 bases from V and 5 bases from J, leaving 4 bases between. CDR1 MNHNY and CDR2 SVGAGI come from the germline V gene (reference sequence). There are 12 residues in the CDR3. The CDR3 loop is CASSYSKETQYF. As DNA, the CDR3 is TGTGCCAGCAGTTACTCGAAGGAGACCCAGTACTTC.

V usage is TRBV14 and J usage is TRBJ2-5; a weak D match, TRBD1 (5 bases). Germline lookup yields CDR1 SGHDN and CDR2 FVKESK. CDR3 length: 13 amino acids. Trimming shortened V by 4 bases and J by 3 bases, and 9 bases separated the two germline ends. The CDR3 region is CASSLQGEETQYF. As DNA, the CDR3 is TGTGCCAGCAGCCTTCAAGGGGAAGAGACCCAGTACTTC.

The genes are TRBV7-9 and TRBJ2-7; 10 bases map to TRBD2. Germline assignment: CDR1 SEHNR and CDR2 FQNEAQ (reference sequence). CDR3 size: 15 residues. With V trimmed by 2 bases and J by 2 bases, 3 bases remained unmatched. The CDR3 bases are TGTGCCAGCAGCTTAAGGACTAGCGGTGCCTACGAGCAGTACTTC. Protein product: CASSLRTSGAYEQYF. Full variable domain (remainder filled in from reference TRBV7-9 and TRBJ2-7): DTGVSQNPRHKITKRGQNVTFRCDPISEHNRLYWYRQTLGQGPEFLTYFQNEAQLEKSRLLSDRFSAERPKGSFSTLEIQRTEQGDSAMYLCASSLRTSGAYEQYFGPGTRLTVT.

V and J are TRBV4-2 and TRBJ2-2, with 11 bases matching TRBD2. CDR1 and CDR2 (germline): LGHNA, YNFKEQ. The J segment lost 6 bases and the V segment lost 4 bases, leaving 7 bases of the junction unmatched. The CDR3 is 16 amino acids. The CDR3 coding sequence is TGTGCCAGCAGCCCCCGACTAGCGGGATATTCCGGGGAGCTGTTTTTT. Its protein product is CASSPRLAGYSGELFF.

The V call is TRBV30, the J call TRBJ2-7; 9 bases agree with TRBD2. This CDR3 has 15 residues. Germline values: CDR1 GTSNPN, CDR2 SVGIG (reference sequence). Germline trimming cut 0 bases from V and 7 bases from J; bases unmatched to any gene: 10. CDR3 sequence reads: CAWSVWDGGRGEQYF. The CDR3 bases are TGTGCCTGGAGTGTCTGGGACGGCGGGAGGGGGGAGCAGTACTTC.

This chain uses TRBV30 with TRBJ2-1; 9 bases map to TRBD1. Germline V gene data show CDR1 as GTSNPN and CDR2 as SVGIG (reference sequence). The CDR3 covers 14 residues. The trim removed 4 bases at V and 10 bases at J, leaving 11 bases unmatched. CDR3 DNA sequence: TGTGCCTGGAAGACAGGGGGGGACCGTCAGGAGCAGTTCTTC. Translated, it gives CAWKTGGDRQEQFF.